This record looks at one T cell receptor beta chain sequence and its context. This clone was found once. Which antigen it targets is not known. No clone much larger than this one lies a single base away; base qualities are absent. The CDR3 spans 14 residues, from the cysteine through the phenylalanine. Only the CDR3 region is kept as DNA, spanning 42 bases read in frame from base 1. The CDR1 and CDR2 encoded by the germline V gene are LGHNA and YNFKEQ. V and J are truncated by 1 base and 5 bases respectively, leaving an intervening sequence of 10 bases. The data are from a study of PD-1 blockade in classical Hodgkin lymphoma (dated by TCRdb to the early 2020s). The study in broad terms: Nivolumab dosing was 3 mg/kg intravenously every 2 weeks, continuing until either disease progression or unacceptable toxicity. The study used CyTOF and TCR beta sequencing to define a peripheral blood immune signature of response to PD-1 blockade in classical Hodgkin lymphoma. Broad study findings and their caveats: Baseline diversity similar to that of newly diagnosed patients was observed in trial patients achieving complete response, whereas significantly lower diversity was observed in partial responders and progressors. Patients starting nivolumab less than 1 year after ASCT had lower diversity and were excluded from later analyses to avoid confounding by immune reconstitution. The study was restricted to a single clinical trial cohort, and the causes of repertoire differences, possibly disease activity or prior therapy, were left undefined. CD4+ but not CD8+ TCR diversity rose significantly by C4D1 (p=0.0027 vs p=0.16), most apparent in complete responders (p=0.02). Baseline TCR diversity was reported to be lower in newly diagnosed patients than in healthy donors, and even lower in relapsed/refractory patients.

Genomic DNA was isolated using the Qiagen DNeasy kit from unsorted PBMCs as well as from negatively selected CD4+ and CD8+ fractions. Amplification of TCR beta CDR3 regions was done by immunoSEQ multiplex PCR with primers that anneal to V and J segments. A synthetic immune receptor repertoire was used to minimize amplification bias, and remaining bias was computationally removed after sequencing. In the original analysis: Repertoire diversity was quantified as the Shannon entropy index using custom Python scripts. Unsorted, CD4+ and CD8+ repertoires were examined separately, except in combined analyses, for which CD4+ and CD8+ sequences were merged in silico. Clonal expansion was defined as a frequency increase of at least 2-fold after treatment compared with C1D1, and clones undetected at baseline were assigned a pseudocount of 0.5. Clones with 0 or 1 copy at C1D1 were defined as singleton clones, while clones with 2 or more copies were defined as non-singleton clones. Clones expanded in unsorted samples were labelled as CD4+, CD8+ or unknown by matching protein sequences in sorted samples from the same patient. Wilcoxon tests on paired samples were used to test changes in diversity from C1D1 to C4D1. In TCRdb, the immuneACCESS table is reduced to in-frame sequences with V and J assigned. These tables do not hold every clone; where another copy was compared, an unresolved V gene accounts for under half, and the others remain unexplained. The D gene and trimming were derived from the DNA, and the V and J assignments and clone size from that table. The sample table lists about 20,000 clones, less than 75% of them with a count of one. The ten largest clones take up around a quarter of the sample.

Taken with the paper, the label for time point translates to: cycle 2 day 1 (C2D1) of nivolumab. Every trial patient had relapsed after autologous stem cell transplantation, and cohorts A, B and C differed in prior brentuximab vedotin exposure. The trial cohort was composed of about 53 patients with relapsed/refractory classical Hodgkin lymphoma, for whom complete response, partial response or progressive disease was recorded as best overall response. Trial patients were treated with single-agent nivolumab in the multi-cohort phase II CheckMate 205 trial. Best overall response was determined by an independent review committee according to the 2007 International Working Group response criteria. Trial PBMCs were collected immediately before nivolumab initiation (C1D1) and during therapy at cycle 2 day 1 and cycle 4 day 1. After peripheral blood was drawn into 8 mL Vacutainer Cell Preparation Tubes, PBMCs were isolated by centrifugation and then cryopreserved.

The receptor chain draws on TRBV4-2 and TRBJ2-3; TRBD2 is a possible D gene, resting on 6 matching bases. This sample comprised peripheral blood mononuclear cells (PBMCs), obtained before the second cycle of nivolumab. The clonotype originates from a human donor with classical Hodgkin lymphoma. The nucleotides read TGTGCCAGCAGCCAAGGTGCCGGGAGAGATACGCAGTATTTT. This sequence encodes CASSQGAGRDTQYF.